This T cell receptor (beta chain) was found in a study of blood T cell repertoires in COVID-19 (dated by TCRdb to 2018 to 2020). For the study in its entirety: Collaborator samples came from the United States, Italy and Spain and covered acute and convalescent phases of COVID-19. The material from the prospective study consisted of cDNA or gDNA derived from T cells, B-cell-depleted T cells, or PBMCs. Deeply sampled blood TCRbeta repertoires from subjects exposed to, actively infected with, or recovered from COVID-19 were included in the dataset. The repertoires were released in a freely available public database intended as a resource for research on the immune response to SARS-CoV-2. Samples were obtained from the ongoing ImmuneRACE study (first 160 participants) and from 1,254 subjects provided by 6 global collaborators. Nearly every sample came with metadata listing a de-identified subject ID, COVID-19 status, age in years and sex. Where available, HLA class I and class II types were obtained from metadata supplied by the sample provider rather than from assay-based typing. Paper-wide results and their limitations: Clinical and demographic metadata were provided uncurated, with the amount varying by source and participant.

TCRbeta CDR3 regions were amplified from genomic DNA using the immunoSEQ Assay, a bias-controlled multiplex PCR. The study's own analysis went as follows. Within the assay, amplification of reference gene primers was used to estimate how many nucleated cells each sample contained. To quantify the absolute abundance of each unique TCRbeta CDR3 rearrangement, sequence reads were collapsed and filtered. Productive Simpson clonality was computed per sample as the square root of Simpson's diversity index over productive rearrangements. The table was pulled from immuneACCESS by TCRdb, which kept in-frame rearrangements only. Such tables lose some clones; where checked, under half of the loss comes from unresolved V genes, and the rest has no known cause. The V and J calls and clone size come from that table; D and trimming were worked out from the DNA. This sample holds hundreds of thousands of clones; 70% to 90% were observed only once. Over 9.5% of the sample goes to the ten largest clones.

With regard to this clone: Its antigen is unknown. No base qualities exist here, and no much larger clone lies one base off it.

Collaborating institutions collected whole blood in K2EDTA tubes following their own protocols. For TCRbeta analysis, collaborator samples were shipped as frozen whole blood, as isolated PBMCs, or as DNA extracted from either sample type. Sequences SGHRS (CDR1) and YFSETQ (CDR2) are obtained from the germline V gene. Counted from cysteine to phenylalanine, this CDR3 has 14 amino acids. Only CDR3 DNA is held: 42 bases, read in frame from base 1. The V and J ends are trimmed by 2 bases and 0 bases, leaving 8 bases between them. The chain couples TRBV5-1 to TRBJ1-1, and possibly TRBD1, on 5 matching bases. The specimen sequenced was peripheral blood. The origin of this receptor is a woman at least 80 years old with acute or convalescent COVID-19. The sequenced DNA is TGCGCCAGCAGCTTCACAGGTGTGAACACTGAAGCTTTCTTT. This encodes CASSFTGVNTEAFF.